These 17 T cell receptor beta chains originate from one sample sequenced in a study of neurological immune-mediated disorders. TCRdb itself ran the 5' RACE reads through MiXCR, one entry per CDR3 protein. Of tens of thousands of distinct CDR3 sequences in the sample, 5.5% to 6% were seen once. The sample comprised CD4+ T cells from blood. These receptors came from a woman in her forties or fifties in good health.

V and J are TRBV5-1 and TRBJ2-1; D possibly corresponds to TRBD2 (6 bases). Trimming shortened V by 4 bases and J by 5 bases, and 13 bases separated the two germline ends. Germline V CDR1 and CDR2: SGHRS, YFSETQ. This CDR3 spans 14 amino acids. The CDR3 DNA reads TGCGCCAGCAGCGGGACTCTCAACAACAATGAGCAGTTCTTC. Its protein is CASSGTLNNNEQFF.

This clonotype was counted ten times or more. The V and J genes are TRBV5-1 and TRBJ2-5; D possibly corresponds to TRBD1 (6 bases). V gave up 5 bases and J gave up 7 bases, with 21 bases separating them. The CDR3 has 15 amino acids. Germline-derived CDR1 and CDR2 are SGHRS and YFSETQ. The CDR3 DNA sequence: TGCGCCAGCAGTGCAGACAGGAGCGCCGTGGGGACCCAGTACTTC. Translation: CASSADRSAVGTQYF. Full variable domain (outside the CDR3, taken from reference TRBV5-1 and TRBJ2-5): KAGVTQTPRYLIKTRGQQVTLSCSPISGHRSVSWYQQTPGQGLQFLFEYFSETQRNKGNFPGRFSGRQFSNSRSEMNVSTLELGDSALYLCASSADRSAVGTQYFGPGTRLLVL.

This clonotype was observed at least ten times. V and J are TRBV20-1 and TRBJ1-1, with 8 bases aligning to TRBD1. V shed 1 base, J shed 11 bases, and the junction held 12 bases outside the gene matches. Germline V gene data show CDR1 as DFQATT and CDR2 as SNEGSKA (reference sequence). The CDR3 consists of 14 residues. The CDR3 nucleotides read TGCAGTGCTAGAGTGGACAGGGATATCACTAAGGCTTTCTTT. Translated: CSARVDRDITKAFF.

The sample holds many counts of this clonotype. V usage is TRBV7-2 and J usage is TRBJ1-1; D is undetermined. The CDR3 is 13 amino acids. V dropped 2 bases and J dropped 5 bases, with 9 bases sitting between them. Per the germline V gene, CDR1 is SGHTA and CDR2 is FQGNSA. The CDR3 region is CASSLFGLTEAFF. The CDR3 DNA is TGTGCCAGCAGCTTATTCGGATTAACTGAAGCTTTCTTT. The full variable domain, completed using reference TRBV7-2 and TRBJ1-1, is GAGVSQSPSNKVTEKGKDVELRCDPISGHTALYWYRQSLGQGLEFLIYFQGNSAPDKSGLPSDRFSAERTGGSVSTLTIQRTQQEDSAVYLCASSLFGLTEAFFGQGTRLTVV.

This clonotype has only a few counts. The rearrangement links TRBV7-6 to TRBJ2-1; 10 bases are shared with TRBD2. Germline V gene data show CDR1 as SGHVS and CDR2 as FNYEAQ. V trimming: 5 bases; J trimming: 5 bases; junction bases outside the gene matches: 9. The CDR3 length is 16 residues. This CDR3 is CASSRLRLAGNNEQFF. DNA for the CDR3: TGTGCCAGCAGCAGGTTGCGACTAGCGGGTAACAATGAGCAGTTCTTC.

This clonotype has ten or more counts. The rearrangement links TRBV5-1 to TRBJ2-3, with D perhaps TRBD1 (5 bases). Trimming left V 2 bases short and J 0 bases short, with 7 bases between. Per germline, CDR1 SGHRS and CDR2 YFSETQ. CDR3 size: 14 residues. The CDR3 nucleotides are TGCGCCAGCAGCTTTGGGGCGAGCACAGATACGCAGTATTTT. Protein product: CASSFGASTDTQYF.

At least ten counts were recorded for this clonotype. The V and J genes are TRBV2 and TRBJ2-6; D gene uncertain. Between the trimmed V and J ends, which lost 10 bases and 0 bases, there was a span of 13 bases. Germline CDR1 SNHLY, CDR2 FYNNEI. The CDR3 has 15 residues. This chain's CDR3 is CATILGLSGANVLTF. The CDR3, as DNA: TGTGCCACCATCCTGGGCCTCTCTGGGGCCAACGTCCTGACTTTC.

Many counts were recorded for this clonotype. This chain joins TRBV5-6 and TRBJ2-3; TRBD2 matches at 7 bases. V shed 3 bases, J shed 1 base, and the junction held 14 bases outside the gene matches. CDR1 is SGHDT and CDR2 is YYEEEE in the germline V gene. The CDR3 spans 18 residues. The CDR3 is CASSSPGLQKIGTDTQYF. The CDR3 DNA reads TGTGCCAGCAGCTCACCGGGACTACAGAAAATCGGCACAGATACGCAGTATTTT.

This clonotype has ten or more counts. The J gene is TRBJ2-3, the V gene TRBV6-2 or TRBV6-3, with 8 bases that match TRBD2. With V trimmed by 4 bases and J by 2 bases, 14 bases remained unmatched. Germline loops: CDR1 MNHEY, CDR2 SVGEGT. The CDR3 contains 18 residues. As DNA, the CDR3 is TGTGCCAGCAGTTCCAGCGGGAGAAGGTCCCTCTTCACAGATACGCAGTATTTT. This translates into CASSSSGRRSLFTDTQYF.

This clonotype was observed at least ten times. This chain's CDR3 is CASSQGQTGLPPETQYF. DNA of the CDR3: TGTGCCAGCAGCCAAGGCCAAACGGGCCTCCCTCCGGAGACCCAGTACTTC. The V call is TRBV3-1, the J call TRBJ2-5; D is unresolved. The V end lost 1 base, the J end lost 5 bases, and 20 bases lay between the germline ends. Germline V gene lookup returns CDR1 LGHDT and CDR2 YNNKEL (reference sequence). CDR3 length: 17 residues.

This clonotype was seen repeatedly, ten times or more. The gene calls are TRBV10-3 and TRBJ2-7, with TRBD2 as a possible D gene (5 bases). There are 16 residues in the CDR3. CDR1 and CDR2 from the germline V gene are ENHRY and SYGVKD. V was shortened by 3 bases and J by 0 bases, with 15 bases between the two germline ends. The CDR3 nucleotides read TGTGCCATCAGTGACCTCGGGGTGCCCCTCTCCTACGAGCAGTACTTC. This codes for CAISDLGVPLSYEQYF.

Ten or more counts support this clonotype. J is TRBJ2-7 and V is TRBV10-3, with 8 bases that match TRBD1. CDR1 and CDR2 from the germline V gene are ENHRY and SYGVKD. The V segment lost 4 bases and the J segment 3 bases; nucleotides outside the gene matches: 14. This CDR3 has 17 residues. The CDR3 loop is CAISGTLRTGRFYEQYF. CDR3 nucleotide sequence: TGTGCCATCAGTGGGACCCTAAGGACAGGGAGGTTCTACGAGCAGTACTTC.

This clonotype was counted ten times or more. V and J are TRBV27 and TRBJ2-7, with 14 bases identical to TRBD2. The CDR3 runs to 14 residues. CDR1 and CDR2 (germline): MNHEY, SMNVEV (reference sequence). The junction had 1 base not matched to a gene; V was cut back by 5 bases and J by 4 bases. The DNA of the CDR3 is TGTGCCAGCAGTGGGACTAGCGGGAGATACGAGCAGTACTTC. Translated: CASSGTSGRYEQYF.

In its sample, this clonotype was seen many times. This rearrangement joins TRBV12-3 or TRBV12-4 to TRBJ2-3, with 8 positions matching TRBD2. This CDR3 contains 17 residues. The V and J ends lost 5 bases and 5 bases, in that order; junction bases with no gene match: 15. In DNA, the CDR3 is TGTGCCAGCAGTCCCAGGTCAAGCGGGGGAAGTGGAGATACGCAGTATTTT. Amino acid sequence: CASSPRSSGGSGDTQYF.

This clonotype was seen many times. This chain connects TRBV24-1 to TRBJ2-3; 8 bases map to TRBD2. After removal of 5 bases from V and 0 bases from J, the junction contained 9 bases not matched to a gene. Germline assignment: CDR1 KGHDR and CDR2 SFDVKD. The CDR3 length is 17 residues. The CDR3 region has the DNA TGTGCCACCAGTGCAGCGGGGGCCAGGCCCAGCACAGATACGCAGTATTTT. Encoded protein: CATSAAGARPSTDTQYF.

This clonotype was detected many times. The rearrangement uses TRBV19 and TRBJ2-1, with D perhaps TRBD1 (5 bases). V was shortened by 7 bases and J by 0 bases, with 13 bases between the two germline ends. The CDR3 has 15 amino acids. Germline-derived CDR1 and CDR2 are LNHDA and SQIVND (reference sequence). CDR3 DNA: TGTGCCAGTAAGGGCAGGGCCCACTCCTACAATGAGCAGTTCTTC. It specifies CASKGRAHSYNEQFF. Drawing the rest from reference TRBV19 and TRBJ2-1, the complete variable domain is DGGITQSPKYLFRKEGQNVTLSCEQNLNHDAMYWYRQDPGQGLRLIYYSQIVNDFQKGDIAEGYSVSREKKESFPLTVTSAQKNPTAFYLCASKGRAHSYNEQFFGPGTRLTVL.

This clonotype occurred many times. The V gene is TRBV2, the J gene TRBJ2-5, with 7 bases matching TRBD1. V gave up 6 bases and J gave up 4 bases; unmatched junction bases: 8. The CDR3 contains 14 residues. CDR1 and CDR2 (germline): SNHLY, FYNNEI. The CDR3 DNA reads TGTGCCAGCAGAGTTGGACAGGCTATAGAGACCCAGTACTTC. Translated: CASRVGQAIETQYF.